This T cell receptor (beta chain) stems from a study of a mutant IDH1 vaccine in newly diagnosed glioma (dated by TCRdb to the early 2020s). About the investigation overall: Across visits V03 through V10, patients got a total of eight vaccinations, given in weeks 1, 3, 5, 7, 11, 15, 19 and 23. Vaccination was initiated 4-6 weeks after radiotherapy alone, or concurrently with temozolomide cycles in the chemotherapy-containing groups. Of the approximately 33 treated patients, approximately 62% were male and around 40% were female, and the mean age was 40.4 years. Before enrollment, patients had received standard therapy of radiotherapy alone, temozolomide alone, or radiochemotherapy with temozolomide; most received the combination. Peripheral blood was drawn at six visits: V03 (baseline), V05, V07, V10, V12 and V13. Longitudinal TCRB deep sequencing was done for 25 to 30 treated patients, wherever samples were available for exploratory analyses. Broader findings and caveats from the paper: PBMC samples for TCRB deep sequencing were selected based on availability. The authors stated that sample limitations prevented analyses of patient blood samples from being reproduced. Across multiple MHC alleles, vaccine-induced immune responses were seen in about 93% of patients. Changes in the top peripheral T cell clonotypes picked up by TCRB sequencing did not appear to be linked to pseudoprogression.

The V and J ends are trimmed by 6 bases and 3 bases, leaving 5 bases between them. Inclusive of the bounding cysteine and phenylalanine, the CDR3 is 11 residues long. Of the read, only the CDR3 DNA is kept; its 33 bases are in frame from base 1. The germline V gene supplies CDR1 SGHAT and CDR2 FQNNGV. The time point label on this specimen signifies: week 5, during vaccination. Each vaccine dose, consisting of 300 ug of a 20-mer mutant IDH1 peptide in Montanide, was administered subcutaneously with topical imiquimod. The donors had newly diagnosed IDH1-mutant astrocytomas of WHO grade 3 or 4 that showed loss of nuclear ATRX. The samples were drawn from NOA16, a multicentre, single-arm, open-label phase I trial in Germany that tested a mutant IDH1 peptide vaccine in humans for the first time. Genomic DNA for TCRB sequencing was isolated from EDTA blood with the DNeasy Blood and Tissue Kit. About this clone: Its antigen is unknown. Per-nucleotide qualities are absent, and no much larger clonotype sits a single base away.

The method behind the library was the immunoSEQ multiplex PCR assay. Following the manufacturer's protocol, the hsTCRB Kit was used to amplify rearranged TCR beta chain sequences. TCRB libraries were sequenced on an Illumina MiSeq. In the source study's methods: Demultiplexing, trimming and gene mapping were performed with the kit vendor's proprietary platform. Entries here come from immuneACCESS through TCRdb and include only in-frame sequences with V and J called. Some clones fail to appear in such tables; in the studies checked, an unresolved V gene covers under half of the shortfall, and the cause of the remainder is unknown. V and J calls and clone size are copied from that table; D and trimming were computed from the DNA. The sample table shows some 10,000 clones, and 80% to 90% are seen once. About 5.9% of the sample rests with the top ten.

This receptor was obtained from a woman aged 40-49 years with glioma. Some clones in this sample may be carry-over from other donors' samples. In this chain, TRBV11-2 is recombined with TRBJ2-5, with the D gene too uncertain to name. The sample was PBMCs, taken from a glioma patient whose treatment included an IDH1 peptide vaccine. CDR3 reads: CASRAEETQYF. The DNA is TGTGCCAGCAGGGCGGAAGAGACCCAGTACTTC.